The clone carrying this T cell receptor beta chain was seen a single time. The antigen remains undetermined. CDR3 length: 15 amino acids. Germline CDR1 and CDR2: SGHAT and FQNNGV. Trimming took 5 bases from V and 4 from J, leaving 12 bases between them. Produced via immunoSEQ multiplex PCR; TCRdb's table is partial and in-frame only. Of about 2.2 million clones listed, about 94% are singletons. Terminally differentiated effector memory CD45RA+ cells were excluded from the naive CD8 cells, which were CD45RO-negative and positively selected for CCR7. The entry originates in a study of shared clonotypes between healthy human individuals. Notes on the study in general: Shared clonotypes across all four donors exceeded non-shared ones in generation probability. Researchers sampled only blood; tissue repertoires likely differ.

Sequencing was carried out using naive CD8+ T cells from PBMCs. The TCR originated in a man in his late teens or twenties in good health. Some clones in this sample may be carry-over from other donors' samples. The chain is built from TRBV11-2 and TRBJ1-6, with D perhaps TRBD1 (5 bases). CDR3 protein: CASSPRQGYNSPLHF. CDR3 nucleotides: TGTGCCAGCAGCCCGCGGCAGGGTTATAATTCACCCCTCCACTTT.